This TCR beta chain originates from a study of OX40 agonist ivuxolimab in advanced cancers. Study background: Ivuxolimab, which is an agonistic anti-OX40 (CD134) antibody, was administered to the patients. The dose-escalation cohort was around 83% male, with a mean age of around 60 years, ranging about 20 to 85. Partial responses were seen in three patients, one with hepatocellular carcinoma and two with cutaneous melanoma.

Germline V gene lookup returns CDR1 WSHSY and CDR2 SAAADI. Germline trimming cut 11 bases from V and 3 bases from J; bases unmatched to any gene: 10. CDR3 length: 13 residues. Patients were excluded for autoimmune disease history or systemic immunosuppression. The protocol was immunoSEQ multiplex PCR, while the TCRdb copy is restricted to in-frame clones and leaves out a portion. This sample has 60,000 to 70,000 clones, with approximately 89% found just once. This receptor was identified in an adult with an advanced solid tumor such as melanoma, head and neck, liver or kidney cancer. V gene TRBV10-2 combines with J gene TRBJ2-7, with TRBD2 identical over 7 bases. The sample here was CD4+ or CD8+ T cells sorted from blood, taken in a trial of the OX40 agonist ivuxolimab. Written as DNA, the CDR3 is TGCGCCGGCTCTTTGGGGGGGGACTACGAGCAGTACTTC. It translates to CAGSLGGDYEQYF.